This TCR beta chain was captured in a study of cytomegalovirus exposure and HLA in healthy donors (dated by TCRdb to the late 2010s). Background for the entire study: According to a later analysis, the approximately 120 validation repertoires were produced on the same platform as the 700 or so repertoires of the first cohort. The study aimed to test whether signatures of past pathogen exposure could be identified by cataloging public T cell receptors. In addition to the first cohort of 666 subjects, a separate validation cohort of 130 or so different subjects was used. High-throughput TCR immunosequencing, statistical association of individual TCRs with disease status, and machine learning were combined to predict cytomegalovirus infection status. The research as a whole found: Of the cluster scores, 90% to 95% were above 0 in a later analysis, which found that TCRs clustered in the first cohort also tended to co-occur in the 130 or so validation repertoires. The classifier was reported to diagnose cytomegalovirus status with high specificity and sensitivity in both the original cohort and the validation cohort. The study listed 170 or so TCR beta chains as associated with cytomegalovirus. Most TCR sequences were seen in very few donors, while some public TCRs were found in many individuals. A few of the identified cytomegalovirus-associated TCR beta chains were confirmed in vitro to be specific for cytomegalovirus antigens. The authors suggested that the approach could potentially be generalized to other disease states and immunological phenotypes. The validation cohort had no HLA typing available for a later analysis, so co-occurrence within that cohort was assessed over all 120 or so repertoires.

Separate from the approximately 670-subject first cohort, the validation cohort of about 120 subjects was the group to which the donors belonged. Library prep was done by the immunoSEQ multiplex PCR assay. On the authors' methods: To diagnose cytomegalovirus status from the catalog of TCR beta chain sequences, a statistical classification framework was built. Not all clones reach the TCRdb copy of this immuneACCESS table, which keeps in-frame sequences only. Checked studies attribute under half of the gap to unresolved V genes and leave the rest unexplained. V, J and clone size were drawn from that table, and D and trimming were deduced from the DNA. In this sample the table shows tens of thousands of clones, about 97% of which occur a single time. The top ten clonotypes cover around 1.5% of the sample. V loses 0 bases of germline sequence and J loses 5 bases, and the interval between the two ends is 11 bases. The CDR3 covers 14 residues, taking in both the cysteine and the phenylalanine. The sequence is cut down to CDR3 DNA, 42 bases in frame from base 1. Via the germline V gene, CDR1 is SGHRS and CDR2 YFSETQ.

Comment on this clone: Its binding antigen is unknown. The sample holds no much larger clone one base away, and base qualities are not on file.

This receptor was identified in a woman between 18 and 29 years old in good health and CMV-seropositive. The receptor chain draws on TRBV5-1 and TRBJ1-1, with an unclear D gene assignment. The sample taken for sequencing was PBMCs. Read as DNA, the sequence is TGCGCCAGCAGCTTGGAGATACGAGAGACTGAAGCTTTCTTT. Its protein product is CASSLEIRETEAFF.